This T cell receptor (beta chain) was sequenced for a study of CD8 T cells in ankylosing spondylitis (dated by TCRdb to about 2017). Study-level background: The study set out to find disease-linked TCR variants by profiling T cell receptor beta repertoires in ankylosing spondylitis patients and healthy donors. The whole study cohort included about a hundred healthy donors and 20 to 30 ankylosing spondylitis patients. Peripheral blood was sampled, and synovial fluid was also collected from ankylosing spondylitis patients. The research as a whole found: A TCR beta motif made up of several highly homologous amino acid variants appeared to be characteristic of blood from ankylosing spondylitis patients. The disease-linked clones were reported to be significantly enriched in matched synovial fluid samples from ankylosing spondylitis patients. In peripheral blood, the disease-linked clones were found at relatively low frequencies and had a CD8+ phenotype. Some motif variants had previously been reported in the synovial fluid and blood of reactive arthritis patients, which suggests shared mechanisms of disease initiation.

The CDR3 holds 13 amino acids from the cysteine to the phenylalanine. The kept DNA is CDR3 alone, 39 bases in frame from the first base. From a lookup of the germline V gene (reference sequence), CDR1 and CDR2 are LGHDT and YNNKEL. The trim is 1 base for V and 9 bases for J, with a gap of 10 bases between the germline ends. This clonotype was observed a handful of times. Its antigen is unknown. Base qualities are not at hand, and no much larger clone is one base apart. Sequencing was performed on an Illumina HiSeq 2500. Quantitative 5'-RACE with molecular barcodes was used to prepare TCR beta libraries. In the source study's methods: To identify disease-linked TCR variants, a new computational method was used, one built on a probabilistic model of VDJ rearrangement. Using fastp trimming at Q25 and MiXCR clonotype assembly, TCRdb reanalyzed the public sequencing data and kept in-frame beta chains. Records with the same CDR3 protein are collapsed into one entry carrying the most frequent genes and DNA. The V and J calls were not made by the authors but by TCRdb's processing. The sample table holds 100,000 to 150,000 distinct CDR3 sequences, of which approximately 17% were seen once. The ten largest clonotypes hold around a third of the sample.

The receptor was derived from a male donor with ankylosing spondylitis. The V and J genes are TRBV3-1 and TRBJ2-1, with no reliable assignment of the D segment. Sequenced sample: blood, either unsorted or a sorted T cell fraction (not recorded which). The CDR3 in this case is CASSQVSSVEQFF. The nucleotide sequence is TGTGCCAGCAGCCAAGTCTCCAGCGTTGAGCAGTTCTTC.